The 27 T cell receptor beta chains in this list originate from one sample, sequenced in a study of monozygotic twins with inflammatory bowel disease. Following a re-call of the 5' RACE reads, TCRdb has one entry per CDR3 protein and lacks DNA. Its listing shows 300,000 to 350,000 distinct CDR3 sequences. Sequenced sample: blood. All receptors come from a human donor with ulcerative colitis or Crohn's disease, or a healthy co-twin of an affected twin (not recorded which).

V usage is TRBV7-3 and J usage is TRBJ2-5; there is no DNA to check the TCRdb D call of TRBD2. The CDR3 totals 11 residues. Germline V CDR1 and CDR2: SGHTA, FQGTGA. The CDR3: CASSSGTHQYF.

The rearrangement links TRBV5-1 to TRBJ2-1; the D call from TCRdb, TRBD1, cannot be confirmed without DNA. From germline, CDR1 is SGHRS and CDR2 YFSETQ. The CDR3 totals 15 residues. The CDR3: CASSFRDSVYNEQFF.

V and J are TRBV12-3 or TRBV12-4 and TRBJ1-1; the TRBD1 assignment by TCRdb is unverifiable without DNA. This CDR3 comprises 14 residues. The CDR3 sequence is CASSFGQGWTEAFF.

The genes are TRBV5-6 and TRBJ2-1; without DNA, the TCRdb call of TRBD1 cannot be checked. CDR1 is SGHDT and CDR2 is YYEEEE in the germline V gene. This CDR3 comprises 14 residues. CDR3 in amino acids: CASSSISPPNEQFF.

The V gene is TRBV14, the J gene TRBJ2-1; the D call from TCRdb, TRBD2, cannot be confirmed without DNA. Germline CDR1 is SGHDN and CDR2 is FVKESK. The CDR3 is made up of 13 amino acids. The CDR3 sequence is CASNDIAGGEQFF.

The genes are TRBV5-1 and TRBJ2-1; TCRdb's D call of TRBD2 is untestable without DNA. The CDR3 is made up of 16 amino acids. Germline V gene lookup returns CDR1 SGHRS and CDR2 YFSETQ. The CDR3 sequence: CASSFRGISVRDEQFF.

The genes are TRBV7-8 and TRBJ2-1; TCRdb's D call of TRBD1 is untestable without DNA. The CDR3 loop spans 16 amino acids. Germline CDR1 reads SGHVS; CDR2 reads FQNEAQ. The CDR3 spells CASSLGLGHPNNEQFF.

The V call is TRBV28, the J call TRBJ2-7. In germline, CDR1 is MDHEN, CDR2 SYDVKM. The CDR3 is 12 amino acids. CDR3 sequence reads: CASSPNSYEQYF.

The V and J genes are TRBV27 and TRBJ1-2. This CDR3 region has 16 residues. CDR1 and CDR2 (germline): MNHEY, SMNVEV (reference sequence). This chain's CDR3 is CASSPFNGVVNYGYTF.

This rearrangement joins TRBV29-1 to TRBJ1-3; with no DNA, the TCRdb D assignment of TRBD1 cannot be verified. The CDR3 covers 15 residues. CDR1 is SQVTM, CDR2 ANQGSEA, per germline. This CDR3 is CSVEDPGTPGNTIYF.

The chain combines TRBV5-1 with TRBJ2-5; TCRdb designates TRBD1, a call that cannot be tested without DNA. CDR1 SGHRS and CDR2 YFSETQ come from the germline V gene. This CDR3 has 13 residues. The CDR3 loop reads CASSLGQAETQYF.

This chain connects TRBV29-1 to TRBJ1-2; checking the TCRdb D call of TRBD1 is not possible without DNA. Germline-derived CDR1 and CDR2 are SQVTM and ANQGSEA. The CDR3 spans 13 residues. CDR3 loop: CSVDPGVDYGYTF.

The gene calls are TRBV2 and TRBJ2-1; TCRdb's D call, TRBD1, is unchecked because there is no DNA. Germline V gene sequence: CDR1 SNHLY, CDR2 FYNNEI. The CDR3 has 15 residues. Here the CDR3 reads CASSEGLTPRNEQFF. Based on the CDR3 plus reference TRBV2 and TRBJ2-1, the full variable domain is EPEVTQTPSHQVTQMGQEVILRCVPISNHLYFYWYRQILGQKVEFLVSFYNNEISEKSEIFDDQFSVERPDGSNFTLKIRSTKLEDSAMYFCASSEGLTPRNEQFFGPGTRLTVL.

The genes are TRBV6-2 or TRBV6-3 and TRBJ2-5; TCRdb selects TRBD2, and the lack of DNA leaves this call unchecked. This CDR3 has 11 residues. In germline, CDR1 is MNHEY, CDR2 SVGEGT. This CDR3 is CAIAEKETQYF.

The chain recombines TRBV20-1 with TRBJ1-1; TCRdb's D call of TRBD1 is untestable without DNA. Germline V lookup: CDR1 DFQATT, CDR2 SNEGSKA (reference sequence). The CDR3 has 15 amino acids. CDR3 amino acids: CSASNAGALNTEAFF.

The chain combines TRBV23-1 with TRBJ1-5; as DNA is missing, the TRBD1 call by TCRdb cannot be tested. TRBV23-1 is marked as an open reading frame, function uncertain. The CDR3 is made up of 18 amino acids. CDR3 sequence reads: CASSQKWGDRTGNQPQHF.

V is TRBV20-1 and J is TRBJ2-1; TCRdb names TRBD2, which stays unverified in the absence of DNA. Germline assignment: CDR1 DFQATT and CDR2 SNEGSKA (reference sequence). CDR3 size: 14 residues. The CDR3 is CSATSGGRNLGQFF.

The chain uses TRBV12-3 or TRBV12-4 and TRBJ1-2; TCRdb's assignment of TRBD1 cannot be checked, as there is no DNA. The CDR3 has 15 amino acids. CDR3 loop: CASSPRGRVGGGYTF.

J is TRBJ2-2 and V is TRBV7-2. Germline-derived CDR1 and CDR2 are SGHTA and FQGNSA. CDR3 length: 15 amino acids. The CDR3 reads CASSLRESITGELFF. Complete variable domain (other parts from reference TRBV7-2 and TRBJ2-2): GAGVSQSPSNKVTEKGKDVELRCDPISGHTALYWYRQSLGQGLEFLIYFQGNSAPDKSGLPSDRFSAERTGGSVSTLTIQRTQQEDSAVYLCASSLRESITGELFFGEGSRLTVL.

The gene calls are TRBV20-1 and TRBJ1-2; checking the TCRdb D call of TRBD1 is not possible without DNA. This CDR3 has 13 amino acids. CDR1 and CDR2 (germline): DFQATT, SNEGSKA (reference sequence). The CDR3: CSAGLGGSYGYTF.

The genes are TRBV5-5 and TRBJ1-1; the TCRdb call, TRBD1, lacks DNA for checking. The CDR3 has 16 residues. Germline CDR1 SGHKS, CDR2 YYEKEE (reference sequence). The CDR3 spells CASSRGPGPLNTEAFF.

CDR3 protein: CASSLGPSVNTEAFF. The chain is built from TRBV5-1 and TRBJ1-1. The germline gives CDR1 SGHRS, CDR2 YFSETQ. The CDR3 is 15 residues long.

This chain links TRBV7-2 with TRBJ1-1. Germline values: CDR1 SGHTA, CDR2 FQGNSA. The CDR3 contains 15 residues. The CDR3 protein is CASSLMGSGITEAFF.

The chain combines TRBV28 with TRBJ2-7. CDR1 and CDR2 (germline): MDHEN, SYDVKM. The CDR3 is 12 residues long. CDR3 protein: CASSLDDYEQYF.

The V call is TRBV12-3 or TRBV12-4, the J call TRBJ2-5; TCRdb selects TRBD1, and the lack of DNA leaves this call unchecked. This CDR3 has 13 amino acids. The CDR3 sequence is CASRLQGRETQYF.

The rearrangement uses TRBV3-1 and TRBJ2-1; the D call from TCRdb, TRBD1, cannot be confirmed without DNA. This CDR3 contains 15 residues. Per germline, CDR1 LGHDT and CDR2 YNNKEL (reference sequence). CDR3 amino acids: CASSQEYGGSNEQFF.

The chain employs TRBV4-1 and TRBJ1-3. The CDR3 extends over 15 amino acids. CDR1 MGHRA and CDR2 YSYEKL come from the germline V gene. CDR3 in amino acids: CASSHTAVSGNTIYF.